The clone carrying this T cell receptor (beta chain) occurred a few times. The antigen remains undetermined. CDR1 is SNHLY, CDR2 FYNNEI, per germline. The V and J ends lost 6 bases and 0 bases respectively, with 12 bases between them. The CDR3 sequence is 15 residues long. This entry belongs to a study of spatial heterogeneity in lung cancer. Study background: Sequencing consistently turned up more beta-chain sequences than alpha-chain sequences. Points from the study as a whole: More often at tumor resection than at routine follow-up, ubiquitous expanded tumor TCRs were detected in the blood.

The time point: sample taken at primary tumor resection. Whole RNA, which was extracted from tumor, nontumor lung tissue or frozen PBMC, was sequenced without any cell sorting. The donors comprised 60 to 80 untreated early-stage non-small cell lung cancer patients. Every individual TCR cDNA molecule carried its own unique molecular identifier, which allowed correction of PCR and sequencing errors. One entry per CDR3 protein, called by TCRdb with MiXCR from the 5' RACE reads. The top ten clones hold 33% of a sample with about 15,000 distinct CDR3 sequences, 7% to 9% of them seen once. The chain combines TRBV2 with TRBJ2-1, with D hard to call. The origin of this receptor is a female donor with early-stage non-small cell lung cancer. The sample in question was PBMCs, obtained at surgery. CDR3 DNA: TGTGCCAGCAGGGCGACCCCTTCCTCCTACAATGAGCAGTTCTTC. Its protein product is CASRATPSSYNEQFF.